At least ten counts were recorded for the clone carrying this TCR beta chain. What it binds is unknown. This entry is derived from a study of early T cells in non-severe SARS-CoV-2 infection. Study-level results: Private and CD4 specificities were missed by VDJdb matching, skewed to anti-spike CD8.

TCRdb analysed the 5' RACE reads with MiXCR anew, one entry per CDR3 protein. The table includes tens of thousands of distinct CDR3 sequences, 10% to 15% detected once. This receptor was taken from an adult who was a healthcare worker with PCR-confirmed SARS-CoV-2 infection or an uninfected control (not recorded which). Sequenced input: whole blood.

The CDR3: CASSLVGATVKQFF. The CDR3 nucleotides read TGTGCCAGCAGCTTGGTAGGGGCCACCGTGAAGCAGTTCTTC. V gene TRBV5-6 combines with J gene TRBJ2-1; tentatively, D is TRBD1 (5 bases). Germline loops: CDR1 SGHDT, CDR2 YYEEEE. Trimming left V 0 bases short and J 11 bases short, with 15 bases between. This CDR3 has 14 amino acids.